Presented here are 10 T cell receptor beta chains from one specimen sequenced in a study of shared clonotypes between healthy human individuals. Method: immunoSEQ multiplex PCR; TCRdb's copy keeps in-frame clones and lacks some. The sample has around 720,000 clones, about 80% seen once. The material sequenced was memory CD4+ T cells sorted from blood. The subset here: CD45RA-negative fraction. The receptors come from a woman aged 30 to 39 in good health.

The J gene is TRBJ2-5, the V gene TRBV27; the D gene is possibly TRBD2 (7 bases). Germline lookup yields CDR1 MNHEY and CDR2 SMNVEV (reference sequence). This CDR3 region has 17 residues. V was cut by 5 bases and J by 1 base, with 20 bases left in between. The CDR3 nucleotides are TGTGCCAGCAGTCCAAGGTCGGGGGGCACCATCCAAGAGACCCAGTACTTC. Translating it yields CASSPRSGGTIQETQYF.

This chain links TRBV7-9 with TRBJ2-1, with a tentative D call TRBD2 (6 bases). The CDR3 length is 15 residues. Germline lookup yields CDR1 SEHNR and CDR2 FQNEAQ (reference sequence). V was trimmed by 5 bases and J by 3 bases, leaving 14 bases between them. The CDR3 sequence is CASSHDGSYYNEQFF. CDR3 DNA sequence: TGTGCCAGCAGCCACGACGGGAGCTACTACAATGAGCAGTTCTTC.

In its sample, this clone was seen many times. The CDR3 nucleotides are TGTGCCATCAGGAGGGGGGACAATCAGCCCCAGCATTTT. Protein product: CAIRRGDNQPQHF. The gene calls are TRBV10-3 and TRBJ1-5; D may be TRBD1 (6 bases). This CDR3 region has 13 residues. Germline V gene lookup returns CDR1 ENHRY and CDR2 SYGVKD. Between the trimmed V and J ends, which lost 6 bases and 3 bases, there was a span of 9 bases.

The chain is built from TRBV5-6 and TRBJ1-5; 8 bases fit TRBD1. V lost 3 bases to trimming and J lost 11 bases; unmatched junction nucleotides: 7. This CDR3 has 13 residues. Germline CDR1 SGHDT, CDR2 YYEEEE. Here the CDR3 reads CASSSGQGGSQHF. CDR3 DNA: TGTGCCAGCAGCTCCGGACAGGGCGGATCCCAGCATTTT.

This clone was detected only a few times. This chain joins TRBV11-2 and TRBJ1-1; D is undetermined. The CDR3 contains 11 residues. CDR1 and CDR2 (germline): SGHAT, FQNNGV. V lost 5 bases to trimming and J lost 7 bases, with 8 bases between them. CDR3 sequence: CASSNEIEAFF. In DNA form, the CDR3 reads TGTGCCAGCAGCAACGAGATTGAAGCTTTCTTT.

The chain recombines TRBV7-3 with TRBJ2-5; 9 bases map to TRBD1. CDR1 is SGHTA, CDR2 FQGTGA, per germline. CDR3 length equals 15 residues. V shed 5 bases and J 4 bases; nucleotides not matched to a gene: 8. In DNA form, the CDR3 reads TGTGCCAGCAGCCTATCGGGACAGGGAGTAGAGACCCAGTACTTC. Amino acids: CASSLSGQGVETQYF.

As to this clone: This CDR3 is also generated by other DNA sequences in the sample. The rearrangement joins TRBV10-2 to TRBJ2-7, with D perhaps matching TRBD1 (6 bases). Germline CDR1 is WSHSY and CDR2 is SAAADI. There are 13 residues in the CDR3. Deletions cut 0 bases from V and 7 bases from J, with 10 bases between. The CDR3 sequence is CASSESGGREQYF. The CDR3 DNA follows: TGCGCCAGCAGTGAGTCAGGGGGACGGGAGCAGTACTTC.

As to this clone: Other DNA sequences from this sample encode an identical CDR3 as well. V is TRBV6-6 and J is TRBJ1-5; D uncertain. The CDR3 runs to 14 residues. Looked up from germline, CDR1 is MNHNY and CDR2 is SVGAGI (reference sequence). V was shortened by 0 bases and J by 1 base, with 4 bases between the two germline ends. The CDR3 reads CASSYSGSNQPQHF. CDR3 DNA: TGTGCCAGCAGTTACTCTGGGAGCAATCAGCCCCAGCATTTT.

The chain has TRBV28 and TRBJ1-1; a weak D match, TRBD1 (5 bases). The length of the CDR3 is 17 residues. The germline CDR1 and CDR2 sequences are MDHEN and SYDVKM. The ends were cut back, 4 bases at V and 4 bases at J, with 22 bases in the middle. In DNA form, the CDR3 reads TGTGCCAGCAGTTCCGGGACGACTAAAACTCGGGGCACTGAAGCTTTCTTT. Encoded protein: CASSSGTTKTRGTEAFF.

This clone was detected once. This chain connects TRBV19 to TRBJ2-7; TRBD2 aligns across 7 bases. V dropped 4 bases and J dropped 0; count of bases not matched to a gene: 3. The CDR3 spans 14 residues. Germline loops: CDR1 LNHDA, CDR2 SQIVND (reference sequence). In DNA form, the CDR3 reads TGTGCCAGTAGTAGCGGGGACTACTCCTACGAGCAGTACTTC. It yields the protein CASSSGDYSYEQYF.